This TCR beta chain was recovered during a study of cytomegalovirus exposure and HLA in healthy donors. Everyone who donated was a healthy bone marrow donor. The CDR3 contains 17 residues. Trimming removed 4 bases at V and 4 bases at J, with 25 bases between. Germline V CDR1 and CDR2: GTSNPN, SVGIG (reference sequence). The primer mix had 60 Vbeta and 13 Jbeta primers. TCRdb's copy holds only in-frame clones and misses some; the assay was immunoSEQ multiplex PCR. The top ten clones hold about 0.3% of a sample with a few hundred thousand clones, about four fifths of them seen once. The chain carries TRBV30 and TRBJ2-5; D is possibly TRBD2 (6 bases). This receptor was taken from a girl aged 2-10 years in good health and CMV-seronegative. The sequenced material came from PBMCs. The CDR3 reads CAWTTGLGRPGVETQYF. CDR3 sequence (DNA): TGTGCCTGGACCACCGGCCTAGGGCGGCCGGGGGTAGAGACCCAGTACTTC.